The clone carrying this T cell receptor (beta chain) occurred a few times. Its target is not known. There were no patients who had received any treatment before thyroid surgery. TCRdb recomputed clones from the PCR reads via MiXCR. The sample includes approximately 35,000 clones, about a third of them seen just once. V shed 0 bases, J shed 0 bases, and the junction held 5 bases outside the gene matches. This CDR3 comprises 17 residues. The germline V gene has CDR1 MNHEY and CDR2 SVGEGT. This specimen belongs to a study of metastatic and nonmetastatic thyroid tumors. The study's findings and limits: When malignant thyroid tumors were compared with benign nodules, TCR beta diversity was reportedly significantly higher in the malignant tumors. This held in both blood and tumor samples.

Specimen: tumor tissue. This TCR came from a female donor with papillary thyroid cancer or a benign thyroid nodule (not recorded which). Some clones in this sample may be carry-over from other donors' samples. This chain uses TRBV6-2 or TRBV6-3 with TRBJ1-2, with 9 nucleotides matching TRBD1. CDR3 in amino acids: CASSYSTGGFANYGYTF. DNA for the CDR3: TGTGCCAGCAGTTACTCAACAGGGGGCTTCGCTAACTATGGCTACACCTTC.